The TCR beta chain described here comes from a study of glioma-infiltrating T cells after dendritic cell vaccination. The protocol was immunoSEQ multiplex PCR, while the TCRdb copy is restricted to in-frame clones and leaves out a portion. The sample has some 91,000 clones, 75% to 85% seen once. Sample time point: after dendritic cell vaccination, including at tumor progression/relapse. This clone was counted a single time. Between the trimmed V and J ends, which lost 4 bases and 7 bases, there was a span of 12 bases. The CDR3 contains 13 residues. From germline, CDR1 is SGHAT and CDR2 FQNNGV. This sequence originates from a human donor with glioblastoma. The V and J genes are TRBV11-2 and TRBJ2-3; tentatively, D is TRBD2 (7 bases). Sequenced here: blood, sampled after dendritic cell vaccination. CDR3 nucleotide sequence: TGTGCCAGCAGCTGGGGGGGCGGGAATACGCAGTATTTT. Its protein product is CASSWGGGNTQYF.